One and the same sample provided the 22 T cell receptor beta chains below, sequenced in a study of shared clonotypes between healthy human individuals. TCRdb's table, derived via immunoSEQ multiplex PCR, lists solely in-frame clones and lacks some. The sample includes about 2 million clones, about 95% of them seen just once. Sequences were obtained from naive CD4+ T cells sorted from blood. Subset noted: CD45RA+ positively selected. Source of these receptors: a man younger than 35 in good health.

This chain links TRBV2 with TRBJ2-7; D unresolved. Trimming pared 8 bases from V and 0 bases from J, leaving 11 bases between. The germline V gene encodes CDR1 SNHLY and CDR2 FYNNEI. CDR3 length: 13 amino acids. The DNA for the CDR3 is TGTGCCAGCCACGAGAGAACCTCCTACGAGCAGTACTTC. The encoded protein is CASHERTSYEQYF.

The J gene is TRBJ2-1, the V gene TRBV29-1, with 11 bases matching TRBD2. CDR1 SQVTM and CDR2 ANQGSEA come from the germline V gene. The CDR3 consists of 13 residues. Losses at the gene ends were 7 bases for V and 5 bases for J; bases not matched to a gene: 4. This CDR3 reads CSEMGLADNEQFF. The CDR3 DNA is TGCAGCGAAATGGGACTAGCGGACAATGAGCAGTTCTTC.

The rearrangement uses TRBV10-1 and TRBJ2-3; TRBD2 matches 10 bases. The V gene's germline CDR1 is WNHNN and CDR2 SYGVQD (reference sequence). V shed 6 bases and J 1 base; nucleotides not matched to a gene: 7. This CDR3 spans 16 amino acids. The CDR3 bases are TGCGCCAGCAGCCAGAGTGGGACTAGCGGCACAGATACGCAGTATTTT. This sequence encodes CASSQSGTSGTDTQYF.

As DNA, the CDR3 is TGTGCCAGCAGTCGCTCCGGGACGCCTGGTGAAAAACTGTTTTTT. It specifies CASSRSGTPGEKLFF. The chain couples TRBV6-6 to TRBJ1-4; D may be TRBD1 (5 bases). The CDR3 is made up of 15 amino acids. V lost 5 bases, J lost 7 bases, and 17 bases lay in between. Germline values: CDR1 MNHNY, CDR2 SVGAGI (reference sequence).

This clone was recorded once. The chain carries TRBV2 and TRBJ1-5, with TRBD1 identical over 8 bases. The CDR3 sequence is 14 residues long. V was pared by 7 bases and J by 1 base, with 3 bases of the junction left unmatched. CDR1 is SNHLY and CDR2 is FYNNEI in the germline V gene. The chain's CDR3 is CASKAGGSNQPQHF. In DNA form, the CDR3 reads TGTGCCAGCAAAGCAGGGGGCAGCAATCAGCCCCAGCATTTT.

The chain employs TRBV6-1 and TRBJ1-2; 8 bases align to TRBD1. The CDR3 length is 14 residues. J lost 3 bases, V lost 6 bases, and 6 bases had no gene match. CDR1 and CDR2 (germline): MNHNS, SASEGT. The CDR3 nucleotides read TGTGCCAGCAGCAGGAAACAGGGGGACTATGGCTACACCTTC. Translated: CASSRKQGDYGYTF.

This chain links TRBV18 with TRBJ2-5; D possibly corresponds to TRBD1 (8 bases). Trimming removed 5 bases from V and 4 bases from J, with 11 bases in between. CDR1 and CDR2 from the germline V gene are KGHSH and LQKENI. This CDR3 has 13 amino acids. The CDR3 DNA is TGTGCCAGCTCAAGCGGGACAGGAGAGACCCAGTACTTC. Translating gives CASSSGTGETQYF.

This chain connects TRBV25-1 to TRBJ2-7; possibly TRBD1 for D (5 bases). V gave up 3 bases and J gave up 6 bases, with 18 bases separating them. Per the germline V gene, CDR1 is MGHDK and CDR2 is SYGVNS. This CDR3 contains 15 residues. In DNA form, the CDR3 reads TGTGCCAGCAGTGATTTAGGGGTTGCTACCAGCGAGCAGTACTTC. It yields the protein CASSDLGVATSEQYF.

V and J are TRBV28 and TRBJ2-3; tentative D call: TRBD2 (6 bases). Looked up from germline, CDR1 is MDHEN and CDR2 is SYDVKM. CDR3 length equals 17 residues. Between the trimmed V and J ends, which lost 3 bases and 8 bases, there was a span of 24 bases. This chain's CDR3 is CASSFSGSGPGGGTQYF. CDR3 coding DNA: TGTGCCAGCAGTTTTAGCGGATCGGGTCCAGGCGGAGGTACGCAGTATTTT.

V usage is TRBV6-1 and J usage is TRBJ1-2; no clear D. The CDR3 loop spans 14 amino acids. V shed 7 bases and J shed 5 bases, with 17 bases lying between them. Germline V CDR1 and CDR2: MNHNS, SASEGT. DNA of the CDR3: TGTGCCAGCAATCCCCTGGGTGTGGGGTATGGCTACACCTTC. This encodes CASNPLGVGYGYTF.

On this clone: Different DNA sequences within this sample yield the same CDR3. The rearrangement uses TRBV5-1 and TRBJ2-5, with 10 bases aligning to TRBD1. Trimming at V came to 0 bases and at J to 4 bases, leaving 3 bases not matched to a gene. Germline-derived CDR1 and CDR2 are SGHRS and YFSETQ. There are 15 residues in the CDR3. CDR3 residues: CASSLGQGARETQYF. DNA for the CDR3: TGCGCCAGCAGCTTGGGACAGGGGGCGCGAGAGACCCAGTACTTC.

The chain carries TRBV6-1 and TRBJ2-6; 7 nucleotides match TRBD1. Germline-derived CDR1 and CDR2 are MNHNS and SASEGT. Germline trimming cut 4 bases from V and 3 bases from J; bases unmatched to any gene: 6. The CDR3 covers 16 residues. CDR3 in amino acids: CASSVRQGYGANVLTF. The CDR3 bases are TGTGCCAGCAGTGTACGACAGGGTTATGGGGCCAACGTCCTGACTTTC.

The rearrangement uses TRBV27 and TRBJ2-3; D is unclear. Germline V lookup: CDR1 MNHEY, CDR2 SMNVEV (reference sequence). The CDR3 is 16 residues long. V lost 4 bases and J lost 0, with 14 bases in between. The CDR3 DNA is TGTGCCAGCAGTTCGGGCGGAACAACTAGCACAGATACGCAGTATTTT. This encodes CASSSGGTTSTDTQYF.

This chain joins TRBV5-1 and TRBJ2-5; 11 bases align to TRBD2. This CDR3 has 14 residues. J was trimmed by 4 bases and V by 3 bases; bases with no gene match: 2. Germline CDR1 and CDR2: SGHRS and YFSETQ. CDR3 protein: CASSYGLAGETQYF. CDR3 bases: TGCGCCAGCAGCTATGGACTAGCGGGAGAGACCCAGTACTTC.

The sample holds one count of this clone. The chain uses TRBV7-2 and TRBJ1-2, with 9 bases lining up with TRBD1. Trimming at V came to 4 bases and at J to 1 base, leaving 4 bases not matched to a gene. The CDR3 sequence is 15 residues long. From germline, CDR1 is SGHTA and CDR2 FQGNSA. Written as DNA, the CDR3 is TGTGCCAGCAGCTCTGACAGGGGGAGTAACTATGGCTACACCTTC. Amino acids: CASSSDRGSNYGYTF. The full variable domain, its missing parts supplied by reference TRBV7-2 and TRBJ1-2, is GAGVSQSPSNKVTEKGKDVELRCDPISGHTALYWYRQSLGQGLEFLIYFQGNSAPDKSGLPSDRFSAERTGGSVSTLTIQRTQQEDSAVYLCASSSDRGSNYGYTFGSGTRLTVV.

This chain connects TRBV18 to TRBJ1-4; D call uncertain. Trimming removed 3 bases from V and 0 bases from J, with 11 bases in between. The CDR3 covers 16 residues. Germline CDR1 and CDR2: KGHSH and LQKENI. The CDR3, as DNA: TGTGCCAGCTCACCCCGGAACGGGGCAACTAATGAAAAACTGTTTTTT. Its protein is CASSPRNGATNEKLFF.

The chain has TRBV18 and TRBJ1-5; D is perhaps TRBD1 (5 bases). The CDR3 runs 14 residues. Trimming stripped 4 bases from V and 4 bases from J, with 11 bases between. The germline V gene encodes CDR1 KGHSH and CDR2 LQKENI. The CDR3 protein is CASSRGDGNQPQHF. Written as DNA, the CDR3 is TGTGCCAGCTCACGGGGGGACGGGAATCAGCCCCAGCATTTT.

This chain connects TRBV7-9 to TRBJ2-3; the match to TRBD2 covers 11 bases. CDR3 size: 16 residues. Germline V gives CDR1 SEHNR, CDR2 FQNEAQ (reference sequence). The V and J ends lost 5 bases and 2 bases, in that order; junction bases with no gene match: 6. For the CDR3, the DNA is TGTGCCAGCAGCCCGACTAGCGGGACCTACACAGATACGCAGTATTTT. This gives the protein CASSPTSGTYTDTQYF.

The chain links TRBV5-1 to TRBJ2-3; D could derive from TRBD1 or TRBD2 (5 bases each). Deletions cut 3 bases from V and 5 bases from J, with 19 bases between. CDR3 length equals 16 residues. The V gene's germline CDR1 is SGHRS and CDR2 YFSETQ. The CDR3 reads CASSSGTWDREDTQYF. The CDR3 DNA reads TGCGCCAGCAGCTCAGGAACTTGGGACCGCGAAGATACGCAGTATTTT.

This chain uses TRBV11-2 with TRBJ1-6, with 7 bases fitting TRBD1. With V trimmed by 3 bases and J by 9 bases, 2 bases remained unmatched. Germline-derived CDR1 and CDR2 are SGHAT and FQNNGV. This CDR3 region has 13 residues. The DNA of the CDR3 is TGTGCCAGCAGCTTGACAGGGTTTTCACCCCTCCACTTT. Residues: CASSLTGFSPLHF.

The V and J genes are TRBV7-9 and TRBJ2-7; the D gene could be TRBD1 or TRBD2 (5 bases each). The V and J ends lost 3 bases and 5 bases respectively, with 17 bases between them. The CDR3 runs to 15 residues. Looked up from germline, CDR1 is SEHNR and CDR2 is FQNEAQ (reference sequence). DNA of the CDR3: TGTGCCAGCAGCTTTTTCGGGTCAGGGAGCCACGAGCAGTACTTC. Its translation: CASSFFGSGSHEQYF.

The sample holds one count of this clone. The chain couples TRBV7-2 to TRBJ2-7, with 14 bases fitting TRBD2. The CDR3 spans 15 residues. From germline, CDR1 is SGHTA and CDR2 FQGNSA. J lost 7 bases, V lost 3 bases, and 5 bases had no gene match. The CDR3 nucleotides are TGTGCCAGCAGCTTGACTAGCGGGGGGGCCCAGGAGCAGTACTTC. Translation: CASSLTSGGAQEQYF.